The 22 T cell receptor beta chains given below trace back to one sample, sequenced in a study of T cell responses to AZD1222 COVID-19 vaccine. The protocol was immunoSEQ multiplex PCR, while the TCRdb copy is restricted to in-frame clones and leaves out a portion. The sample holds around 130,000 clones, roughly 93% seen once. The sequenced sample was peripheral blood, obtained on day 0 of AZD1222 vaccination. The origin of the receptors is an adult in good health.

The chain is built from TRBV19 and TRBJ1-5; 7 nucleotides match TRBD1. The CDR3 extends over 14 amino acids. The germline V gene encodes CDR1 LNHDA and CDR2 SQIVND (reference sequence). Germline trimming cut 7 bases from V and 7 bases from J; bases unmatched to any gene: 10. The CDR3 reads CASTFQGGVQPQHF. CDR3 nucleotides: TGTGCCAGTACTTTCCAGGGGGGAGTACAGCCCCAGCATTTT.

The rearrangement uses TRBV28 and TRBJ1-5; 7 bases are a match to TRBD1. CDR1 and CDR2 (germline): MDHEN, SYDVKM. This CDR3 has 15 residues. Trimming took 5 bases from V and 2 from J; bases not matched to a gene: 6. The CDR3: CASSADREGNQPQHF. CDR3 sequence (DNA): TGTGCCAGCAGTGCCGACAGGGAGGGCAATCAGCCCCAGCATTTT.

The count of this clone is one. CDR3 protein: CASSVGGDYFDEQFF. The CDR3 DNA sequence: TGTGCCAGCAGCGTAGGGGGGGACTATTTCGATGAGCAGTTCTTC. V and J are TRBV9 and TRBJ2-1, with 7 bases lining up with TRBD2. In germline, CDR1 is SGDLS, CDR2 YYNGEE. The CDR3 is 15 residues long. Trimming took 0 bases from V and 8 from J; bases not matched to a gene: 8.

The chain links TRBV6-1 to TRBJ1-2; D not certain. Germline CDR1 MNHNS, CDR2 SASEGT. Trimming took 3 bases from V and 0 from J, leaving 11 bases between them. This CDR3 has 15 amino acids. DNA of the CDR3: TGTGCCAGCAGTGATACGGGCAGAGCTAACTATGGCTACACCTTC. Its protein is CASSDTGRANYGYTF.

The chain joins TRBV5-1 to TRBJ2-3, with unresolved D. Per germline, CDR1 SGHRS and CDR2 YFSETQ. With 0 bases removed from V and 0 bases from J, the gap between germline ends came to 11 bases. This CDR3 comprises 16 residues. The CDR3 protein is CASSLGGGSSTDTQYF. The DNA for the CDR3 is TGCGCCAGCAGCTTGGGAGGCGGCTCGAGCACAGATACGCAGTATTTT.

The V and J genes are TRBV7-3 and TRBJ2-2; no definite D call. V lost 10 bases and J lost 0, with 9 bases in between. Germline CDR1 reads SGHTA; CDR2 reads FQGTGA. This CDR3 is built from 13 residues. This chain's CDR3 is CATGTANTGELFF. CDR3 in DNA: TGTGCCACCGGAACCGCGAACACCGGGGAGCTGTTTTTT.

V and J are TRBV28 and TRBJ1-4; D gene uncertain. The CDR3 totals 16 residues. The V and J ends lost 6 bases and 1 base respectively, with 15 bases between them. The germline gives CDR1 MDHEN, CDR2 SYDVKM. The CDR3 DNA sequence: TGTGCCAGCAGCTCCTCCTCCTCAGTAACTAATGAAAAACTGTTTTTT. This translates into CASSSSSSVTNEKLFF.

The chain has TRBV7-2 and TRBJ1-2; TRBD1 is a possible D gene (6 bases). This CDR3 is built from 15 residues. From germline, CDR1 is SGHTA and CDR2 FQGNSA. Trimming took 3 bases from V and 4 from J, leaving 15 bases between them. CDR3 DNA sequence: TGTGCCAGCAGCTTTCCCCCGGGACAAAGCTATGGCTACACCTTC. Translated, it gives CASSFPPGQSYGYTF.

Written as DNA, the CDR3 is TGTGCCAGCAGTTATGTGAGAGATACGCAGTATTTT. Protein sequence: CASSYVRDTQYF. The rearrangement links TRBV6-2 or TRBV6-3 to TRBJ2-3; D gene unclear. Trimming removed 3 bases from V and 5 bases from J, with 6 bases in between. CDR3 length: 12 residues. CDR1 MNHEY and CDR2 SVGEGT come from the germline V gene.

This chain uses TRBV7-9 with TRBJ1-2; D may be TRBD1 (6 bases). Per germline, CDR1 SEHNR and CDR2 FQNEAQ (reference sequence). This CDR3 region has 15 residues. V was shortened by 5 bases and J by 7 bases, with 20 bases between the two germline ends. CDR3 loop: CASSAADSWRSGYTF. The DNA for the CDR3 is TGTGCCAGCAGCGCTGCGGACAGCTGGCGAAGTGGCTACACCTTC.

CDR3 amino acids: CASSTSGRSYGYTF. The CDR3, as DNA: TGTGCCAGCAGTACGTCAGGGAGATCCTATGGCTACACCTTC. The chain employs TRBV6-2 or TRBV6-3 and TRBJ1-2, with a tentative D call TRBD1 (5 bases). V was clipped by 5 bases and J by 4 bases, with 14 bases between them. This CDR3 region has 14 residues. The germline gives CDR1 MNHEY, CDR2 SVGEGT.

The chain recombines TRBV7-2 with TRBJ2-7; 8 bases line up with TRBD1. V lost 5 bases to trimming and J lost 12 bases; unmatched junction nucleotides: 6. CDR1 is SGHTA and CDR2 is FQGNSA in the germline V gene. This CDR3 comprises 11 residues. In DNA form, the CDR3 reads TGTGCCAGCAGCCTGGACAGGGTGTGGTACTTC. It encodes CASSLDRVWYF. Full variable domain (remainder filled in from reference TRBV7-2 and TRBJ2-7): GAGVSQSPSNKVTEKGKDVELRCDPISGHTALYWYRQSLGQGLEFLIYFQGNSAPDKSGLPSDRFSAERTGGSVSTLTIQRTQQEDSAVYLCASSLDRVWYFGPGTRLTVT.

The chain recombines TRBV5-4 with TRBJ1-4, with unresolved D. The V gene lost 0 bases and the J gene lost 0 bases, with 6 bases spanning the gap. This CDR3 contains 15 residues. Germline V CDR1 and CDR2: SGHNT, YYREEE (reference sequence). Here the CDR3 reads CASSLANPTNEKLFF. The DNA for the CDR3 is TGTGCCAGCAGCTTGGCCAACCCAACTAATGAAAAACTGTTTTTT.

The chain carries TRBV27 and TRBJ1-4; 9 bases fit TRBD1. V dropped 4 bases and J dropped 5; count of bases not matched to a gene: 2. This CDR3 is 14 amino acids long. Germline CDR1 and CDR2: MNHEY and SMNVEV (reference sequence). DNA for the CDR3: TGTGCCAGCAGTTGGGACAGGGAAAATGAAAAACTGTTTTTT. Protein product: CASSWDRENEKLFF.

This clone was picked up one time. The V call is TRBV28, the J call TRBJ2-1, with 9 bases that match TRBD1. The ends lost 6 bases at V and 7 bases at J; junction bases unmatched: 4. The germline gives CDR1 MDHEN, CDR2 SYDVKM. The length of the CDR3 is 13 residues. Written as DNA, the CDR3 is TGTGCCAGCAGGGGGACAGGGAGGAATGAGCAGTTCTTC. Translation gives CASRGTGRNEQFF.

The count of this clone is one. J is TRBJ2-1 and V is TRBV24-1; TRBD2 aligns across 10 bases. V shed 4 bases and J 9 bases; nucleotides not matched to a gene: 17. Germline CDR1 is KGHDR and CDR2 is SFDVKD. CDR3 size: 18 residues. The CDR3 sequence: CATSDPTSGTGPSTEQFF. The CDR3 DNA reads TGTGCCACCAGTGACCCCACTAGCGGGACCGGGCCCTCCACTGAGCAGTTCTTC.

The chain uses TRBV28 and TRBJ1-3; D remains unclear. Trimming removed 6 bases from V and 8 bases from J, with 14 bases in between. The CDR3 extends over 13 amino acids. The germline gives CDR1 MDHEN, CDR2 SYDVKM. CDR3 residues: CASSLDPRDTIYF. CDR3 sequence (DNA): TGTGCCAGCAGCTTGGACCCTCGAGACACCATATATTTT.

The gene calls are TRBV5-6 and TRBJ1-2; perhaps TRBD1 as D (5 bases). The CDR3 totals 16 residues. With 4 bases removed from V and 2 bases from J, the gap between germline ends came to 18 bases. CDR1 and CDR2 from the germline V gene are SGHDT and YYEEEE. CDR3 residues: CASSLLGTHANYGYTF. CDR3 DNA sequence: TGTGCCAGCAGCCTGCTCGGGACCCACGCCAACTATGGCTACACCTTC.

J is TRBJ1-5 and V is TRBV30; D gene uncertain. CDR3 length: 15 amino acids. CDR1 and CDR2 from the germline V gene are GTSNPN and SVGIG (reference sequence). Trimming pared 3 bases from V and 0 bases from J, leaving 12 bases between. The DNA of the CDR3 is TGTGCCTGGAGCCACGGACGGCTTAGCAATCAGCCCCAGCATTTT. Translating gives CAWSHGRLSNQPQHF. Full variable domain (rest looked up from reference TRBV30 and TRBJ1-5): SQTIHQWPATLVQPVGSPLSLECTVEGTSNPNLYWYRQAAGRGLQLLFYSVGIGQISSEVPQNLSASRPQDRQFILSSKKLLLSDSGFYLCAWSHGRLSNQPQHFGDGTRLSIL.

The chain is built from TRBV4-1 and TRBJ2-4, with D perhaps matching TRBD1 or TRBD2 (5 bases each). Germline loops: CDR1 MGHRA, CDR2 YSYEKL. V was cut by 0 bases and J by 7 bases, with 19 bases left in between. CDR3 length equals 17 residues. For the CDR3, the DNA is TGCGCCAGCAGCCAAGAAGGACTCGGGGCTGGCGGGAACATTCAGTACTTC. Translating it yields CASSQEGLGAGGNIQYF.

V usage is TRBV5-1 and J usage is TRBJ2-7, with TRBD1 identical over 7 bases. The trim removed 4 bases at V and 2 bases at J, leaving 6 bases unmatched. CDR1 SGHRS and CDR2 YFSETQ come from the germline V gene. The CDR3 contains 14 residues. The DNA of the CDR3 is TGCGCCAGCAGCCCGGGGACAGTGGCCTACGAGCAGTACTTC. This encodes CASSPGTVAYEQYF.

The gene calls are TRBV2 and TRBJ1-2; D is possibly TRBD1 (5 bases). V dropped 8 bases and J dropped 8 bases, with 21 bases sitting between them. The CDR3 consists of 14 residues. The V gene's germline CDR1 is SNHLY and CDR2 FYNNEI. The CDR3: CASSRGLGRGGYTF. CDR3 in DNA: TGTGCCAGCTCCCGGGGGTTAGGGAGAGGGGGCTACACCTTC.